Sequencing of this T cell receptor (beta chain) was carried out in a study of cytomegalovirus exposure and HLA in healthy donors listed by TCRdb under 2017. For the wider study: An earlier analysis of roughly 500 of the donors reported around 280 Gb of sequence data and 117 million unique TCR beta sequences obtained from roughly 170 million T cells. Approximately 310 gigabases of sequencing data and approximately 80 million unique TCR sequences were included in an early release covering about 620 HLA-typed donors. Of the approximately 400 genotyped donors, 75% to 85% were placed in the genetic ancestry cluster associated with self-reported Caucasian donors. The study aimed to test whether signatures of past pathogen exposure could be identified by cataloging public T cell receptors. The study used immunosequencing to profile the T cell repertoires of 600 to 850 subjects and linked those repertoires to cytomegalovirus serostatus. In addition to the first cohort of 666 subjects, a separate validation cohort of 120 different subjects was used. High-throughput TCR immunosequencing, statistical association of individual TCRs with disease status, and machine learning were combined to predict cytomegalovirus infection status. In a later analysis, previously published TCR beta repertoires from about 640 donors were re-analyzed and high-resolution HLA genotyping was added so that TCR occurrence patterns could be studied. The later analysis used no new phenotypic data to find candidate immune exposures, relying instead on TCR beta sequences and their occurrence across donors. An earlier analysis of around 540 of the donors applied high-throughput TCR beta sequencing to assess whether each TCR beta V gene segment acted as functional or pseudogenic. Donor age, sex, ethnicity and CMV serostatus were collected together with the repertoire data. A later genetic analysis took genome-wide SNP genotypes for about three fifths of the 666 donors and used that subset as a discovery cohort. All discovery cohort repertoires had been generated on a single sequencing platform. HLA typing covered class I and class II loci at four-digit resolution. The number of donors typed differed by locus, with about 629-630 for A, B, C, DRB1 and DQB1, over 500 for DQA1, some 570 for DPA1, and around 430 for DPB1. A few DR-DQ haplotypes were handled as single units for association and clustering because linkage in the cohort was strong. Across around 400 genotyped donors of the cohort, an average of roughly 230,000 unique TCR beta nucleotide sequences per donor were sequenced, and roughly a sixth of those sequences were non-productive. Study-level results and caveats: A later analysis found that most CMV-associated TCR beta chains appeared HLA-restricted, with HLA associations seemingly driven largely by CMV exposure. Compared with the roughly 670-donor mean, donors in an Asian-associated ancestry cluster had fewer N-insertions in productive TCRs, according to a later genetic analysis. Most TCR sequences were observed very rarely across donors, whereas some public TCRs were present in many individuals. Because HLA typing was missing for some donors at each locus, association tests included only the typed subset. In the study, around 150 TCR beta chains were listed as associated with cytomegalovirus. CMV serostatus was the only immune exposure information available for the cohort. In a later analysis, the rate of TCR association differed among HLA loci, with DRB1 alleles having the most associated TCRs and HLA-C alleles having the fewest. In vitro tests confirmed that three of the cytomegalovirus-associated TCR beta chains recognize cytomegalovirus antigens. Linkage disequilibrium might explain the correlated functional status among segregating V segments, but an unknown experimental factor could not be ruled out. A group of highly shared sequence variants was considered likely to be a technical artifact of the sequencing pipeline. The classifier was reported to diagnose cytomegalovirus status with high specificity and sensitivity in both the original and validation cohorts. The authors suggested that the approach could potentially be extended to other disease states and immunological phenotypes. Around 16 rarely observed V segments, including chromosome 9 orphons, were excluded from the earlier analysis of several hundred of the donors because counts were too low. A later analysis reported that several top co-occurrence clusters appeared linked to parvovirus B19, influenza, CMV and Epstein-Barr virus. When HLA alleles, especially DR and DQ, strongly co-occurred, attributing TCR associations to individual alleles was difficult. A later analysis found that HLA-associated TCR beta chains were more clonally expanded and had lower generation probabilities than equally common non-associated chains. In an earlier analysis of 450 to 750 of the donors, most TCR beta V segments appeared in productive rearrangements about 90% or about 30% of the time, broadly matching IMGT annotations. The presence/absence analyses assumed that sequencing depth was roughly uniform across donors, and that assumption may not be true. A later analysis associated roughly 17,000 TCR beta sequences with specific HLA alleles at a false discovery rate of 0.05. This cohort had only TCR beta chains sequenced, and the lack of alpha or paired-chain data limited which features could be detected. Some IMGT-functional V segments, including TRBV6-2 and TRBV6-3, could not be told apart with the 87-base-pair reads, so those segments were excluded. A further reported finding was that TCR beta sequences accurately predicted the HLA-A and HLA-B alleles for most subjects in the first cohort. An association between a missense DCLRE1C variant and V-gene and J-gene trimming of TCR beta chains was found in a later genetic analysis and replicated in an independent cohort.

The cohort comprised around 700 healthy bone marrow donors. At the time of sampling, all cohort members were nominally healthy, though unrecorded immune exposures were likely present. The donor tested CMV seronegative, placing the donor among the roughly 340 seronegative members of the cohort. A peripheral blood sample was collected from each donor, and TCR beta sequencing was performed on peripheral blood mononuclear cells. The Qiagen DNeasy Blood Extraction Kit was used to extract genomic DNA from the blood cell samples. Of note for this clone: It lacks a known antigen. No much larger clone is present one base from it, and per-base qualities are unavailable.

Based on the germline V gene, the CDR1 and CDR2 sequences are MDHEN and SYDVKM. The V end loses 7 bases and the J end loses 0 bases, and a stretch of 13 bases separates them. The CDR3, from cysteine to phenylalanine, totals 15 residues. CDR3 DNA is the only sequence kept; it has 45 bases, read in frame from the first base. The library was made by the immunoSEQ multiplex PCR assay. For the multiplex PCR, a mixture combining 60 forward primers for TCR Vbeta segments and 13 reverse primers for TCR Jbeta segments was used. Amplification of the CDR3 region of rearranged TCR beta genes was performed with a multiplex PCR assay on genomic DNA. Amplified TCR beta libraries were sequenced as 87-base-pair reads on the Illumina HiSeq System. On the study's bioinformatics: Across the 700 or so repertoires, a later analysis counted 80 million or so unique TCR beta chains, roughly 11 million of which were shared by at least two donors. Raw reads were error-corrected and collapsed into unique sequences by a nearest-neighbor algorithm in which closely related sequences were merged to remove PCR and sequencing errors. To assign V, D and J gene segments, CDR3 sequences were aligned to IMGT reference sequences. Each retained sequence needed at least a six-nucleotide match to both a V gene segment and a J gene segment. A rearrangement counted as productive if the CDR3 had no stop codons and remained in frame with V and J, and every other rearrangement counted as non-productive. Following IMGT convention, CDR3 was defined as the stretch from the second conserved V-encoded cysteine to the conserved J-encoded phenylalanine. The earlier analysis of about 560 of the donors excluded any sequence lacking an unambiguous match to a single V gene segment. In an earlier analysis of almost 600 of the donors, a V segment was called functional when productive rearrangements were above 56.7%, and segregating when the standard deviation between donors exceeded 5%. A statistical classification framework was developed to diagnose cytomegalovirus status using the catalog of TCR beta chain sequences. A later analysis assigned V and J genes by comparing TCR nucleotide sequences with IMGT/GENE-DB human TR gene sequences. Using the TCRdist pipeline, a later analysis assigned CDR3 sequences along with most-parsimonious VDJ recombination scenarios. In a later analysis, each TCR beta chain was defined by its CDR3 amino acid sequence together with its V-gene family, and reads lacking a unique V-gene family were excluded. As a way to deal with suspected cross-contamination and a sequencing artifact, a later analysis dropped roughly 620 nucleotide sequences that were highly shared and had low generation probability. In a later analysis, a clonal expansion index was calculated for each public chain from normalized within-repertoire ranks of inferred template counts. Generation probabilities in a later analysis came from a VDJ recombination model fitted to out-of-frame rearrangements, and those results were checked against IGoR. In a later analysis, hypergeometric tests were used to score TCR-TCR, TCR-HLA and TCR-CMV co-occurrence, with a repertoire-size bias correction applied to TCR pairs. In a later analysis, false discovery rates were estimated by permuting HLA or CMV assignments 20 times. A later analysis grouped co-occurring TCRs with DBSCAN, adding TCRdist sequence similarity when clustering within HLA-allele-positive subsets. Repertoires with fewer than 30,000 or more than 120,000 public chains were left out of co-occurrence clustering, as were a few repertoires with anomalous nucleotide sharing. Imported from immuneACCESS, the table was reduced by TCRdb to in-frame sequences with V and J called. These copies leave out some clones; in studies compared against another copy, an unresolved V gene accounts for under half, and the cause of the remainder is not known. The V and J calls and clone size were taken over from that table, and D and trimming were inferred from the DNA. This sample is represented by about 140,000 clones; 75% to 80% of them were singletons. 3.9% of the sample is held by the ten biggest clonotypes.

The rearrangement joined TRBV28 to TRBJ1-5; TRBD1 is a weak D gene call, 5 bases matching. This TCR was recovered from a young man in good health and CMV-seronegative. The sequenced material came from PBMCs. The CDR3 reads CASTLDSYSNQPQHF. The DNA is TGTGCCAGCACCCTAGACAGCTATAGCAATCAGCCCCAGCATTTT.